This TCR beta chain was retrieved from a study of neurological immune-mediated disorders (dated by TCRdb to the late 2010s). Some background on the complete study: Among the roughly 35 multiple sclerosis patients, 31 had relapsing-remitting MS and 3 had secondary progressive MS. Peripheral blood TCR-beta repertoires from patients with HTLV-I-associated myelopathy (HAM/TSP), patients with multiple sclerosis, and healthy controls were compared in the study using UMI-based sequencing. Alongside PBMC samples, the set of fewer than 110 TCR-beta libraries contained longitudinal samples, technical triplicates, and paired CD4+ and CD8+ T-cell subsets that had been sorted. Each longitudinal HAM/TSP and healthy donor was sampled at 3 time-points spaced at about 3-45 month intervals. The cohort included approximately 68 subjects: roughly 15 with HAM/TSP, some 34 with multiple sclerosis, and 20 or so healthy controls.

This clonotype was seen ten or more times. The antigen it binds to is not known. The sample holds no much larger clone one base away, and base qualities are not on file. General study outcomes and caveats: No association of the MS cluster with clinical or MRI features was observed, and the need for larger cohorts was stated by the authors. No identical CDR3 amino acid sequences were shared among expanded clones across subjects, suggesting private TCR-beta repertoires in all groups. Repertoires from 18 of 34 MS patients were grouped by phylogenetic analysis into a cluster of related CDR3 sequences, suggesting a possible repertoire-level signature. TCR clonal expansion was highest in HAM/TSP patients and lowest in MS patients, with MS patients falling below even healthy controls.

cDNA synthesis used template-switch 5'RACE with a primer carrying a 10-nucleotide random unique molecular identifier tagging each TCR transcript. Every sequencing run covered 15-18 subjects and yielded more than 200 million TCR-beta sequences. The RNeasy kit was used for extraction of total RNA. TCR-beta VDJ regions were amplified with primers for the TCR constant region and the 5'RACE anchor, using the KAPA Real-time Library Amplification kit. Sample indexes and Illumina adaptors were added in a first PCR, and a second PCR then increased library yield. After Ampure bead purification, the roughly 650 bp TCR product was size-selected on a 2% E-gel SizeSelection system. Before pooling, libraries had their quality checked on a Bioanalyzer, their concentration measured with Qubit, and their quantity determined with the Kapa Library Quantification kit. An Illumina HiSeq 2500 was used to sequence the libraries paired-end at 2 x 150 bp. To increase sequence diversity, 25-30% phiX was spiked into each library pool. Processing in the source paper ran as follows. The quality-filtered reads were processed with the UMI-based MiGEC pipeline, whose error correction step removed more than 80% of the raw TCR sequences. VDJ genes were aligned to IMGT germline references, and each clonotype was defined by a unique CDR3 amino acid sequence together with V-J genes. Clonal expansion, Shannon diversity, and CDR3 relatedness (CalcPairwiseDistances, ClusterSamples) were evaluated with VDJtools, and phylogenetic trees were built with CLCbio workbench. Clones with at least 8 unique UMIs were defined as expanded, with this threshold being based on coefficient-of-variation modelling across technical triplicates. TCRdb reworked the public reads: Q25 trimming with fastp, MiXCR clone assembly, productive beta chains retained. Rows with a matching CDR3 protein are joined into one entry that keeps the most common DNA and genes. The V and J calls come from TCRdb's annotation, not from the publication. The sample profile shows 84,000 or so distinct CDR3 sequences; around 4.5% of them were found once. Roughly 5.6% of the sample lies in the top ten.

Counted from cysteine to phenylalanine, this CDR3 has 13 amino acids. Kept here is only the CDR3 DNA, which spans 39 bases and is read in frame from base 1. As encoded in the germline V gene, CDR1 is SGDLS while CDR2 is YYNGEE. Unmatched junction bases come to 10, with V trimmed by 4 bases and J by 9 bases. Explained via the paper, the time point label denotes: longitudinal time-point 3. Libraries from unsorted PBMCs were made from 2 million PBMCs kept in RNAlater at -80 degrees C until RNA extraction. Multiple sclerosis patients were enrolled in a US clinical protocol under which disease progression was evaluated by magnetic resonance imaging. PBMCs were separated from peripheral blood using Ficoll-Hypaque density gradient centrifugation and then cryopreserved in liquid nitrogen.

The chain uses TRBV9 and TRBJ2-7, with 7 bases in between that match TRBD2. The clonotype originates from an older woman with multiple sclerosis. The sequenced sample was PBMCs. The DNA is as follows: TGTGCCAGCAGCCCCGGCGCGGGGGTGGTGCAGTACTTC. The translation is CASSPGAGVVQYF. The CDR3 plus the reference TRBV9 and TRBJ2-7 genes for the other parts give the full variable domain: DSGVTQTPKHLITATGQRVTLRCSPRSGDLSVYWYQQSLDQGLQFLIQYYNGEERAKGNILERFSAQQFPDLHSELNLSSLELGDSALYFCASSPGAGVVQYFGPGTRLTVT.